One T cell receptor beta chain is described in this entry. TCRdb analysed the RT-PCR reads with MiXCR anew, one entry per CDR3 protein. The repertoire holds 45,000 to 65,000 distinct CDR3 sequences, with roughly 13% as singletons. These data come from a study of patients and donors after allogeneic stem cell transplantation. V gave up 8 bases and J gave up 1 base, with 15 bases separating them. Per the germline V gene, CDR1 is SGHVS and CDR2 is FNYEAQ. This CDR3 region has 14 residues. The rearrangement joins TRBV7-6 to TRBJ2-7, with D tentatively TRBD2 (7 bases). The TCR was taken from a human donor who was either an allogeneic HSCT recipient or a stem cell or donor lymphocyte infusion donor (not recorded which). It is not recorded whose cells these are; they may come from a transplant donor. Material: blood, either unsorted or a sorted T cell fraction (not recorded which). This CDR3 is CASGGLAESYEQYF. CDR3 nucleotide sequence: TGTGCCAGCGGGGGGCTAGCGGAATCCTACGAGCAGTACTTC.